A selection of T cell receptor beta chains follows, all from one sample in a study of T cells in Graves' hyperthyroidism and ophthalmopathy. One entry per CDR3 protein, called by TCRdb with MiXCR from the multiplex PCR reads. Found here are approximately 600,000 distinct CDR3 sequences, under 25% of them singletons; the top ten hold more than 30%. The sequenced material came from blood. The source of these receptors is a man younger than 45 with Graves' ophthalmopathy. Each CDR3 is given with its conserved first and last residue. D genes are given only for firm matches. Part of the rows lack a size; the others show once, few, many or a class for expanded clones.

many	TRBV12-3/TRBV12-4	TRBJ2-5	TRBD1	CASSFGQGGETQYF	TGTGCCAGCAGTTTTGGACAGGGAGGAGAGACCCAGTACTTC
-	TRBV20-1	TRBJ2-5	-	CSAGQETQYF	TGCAGTGCTGGCCAAGAGACCCAGTACTTC
few	TRBV7-9	TRBJ2-5	TRBD2	CASSLQGGRGETQYF	TGTGCCAGCAGCTTACAGGGCGGGAGAGGAGAGACCCAGTACTTC
-	TRBV5-1	TRBJ2-2	-	CASSGVETGELFF	TGCGCCAGCAGTGGTGTGGAGACCGGGGAGCTGTTTTTT
few	TRBV14	TRBJ2-7	-	CASSQPRRGHEQYF	TGTGCCAGCAGCCAACCGAGACGGGGCCACGAGCAGTACTTC
-	TRBV19	TRBJ1-3	-	CASSPGGLAGNTIYF	TGTGCCAGTAGCCCCGGGGGACTCGCTGGAAACACCATATATTTT
-	TRBV7-2	TRBJ1-2	-	CASSLTPAGLYYGYTF	TGTGCCAGCAGCTTAACTCCAGCCGGCCTCTACTATGGCTACACCTTC
-	TRBV20-1	TRBJ2-1	TRBD2	CSARDPSGGGSYNEQFF	TGCAGTGCTAGAGACCCGTCGGGAGGAGGTTCCTACAATGAGCAGTTCTTC
-	TRBV28	TRBJ2-3	TRBD1	CATSPGTGHTDTQYF	TGTGCCACCTCACCCGGGACAGGGCACACAGATACGCAGTATTTT
-	TRBV4-1	TRBJ2-5	-	CASSFPTTSGETQYF	TGCGCCAGCAGCTTTCCGACTACCTCCGGAGAGACCCAGTACTTC
few	TRBV7-3	TRBJ2-4	TRBD1	CASSFTGGNIQYF	TGTGCCAGCAGCTTCACAGGGGGAAACATTCAGTACTTC
few	TRBV6-2/TRBV6-3	TRBJ2-2	-	CASKRNTGELFF	TGTGCCAGCAAGAGGAACACCGGGGAGCTGTTTTTT
few	TRBV12-3/TRBV12-4	TRBJ2-3	TRBD2	CASSWTSGDTQYF	TGTGCCAGCAGCTGGACTAGCGGGGATACGCAGTATTTT
many	TRBV7-3	TRBJ2-3	TRBD2	CASSPTSGSTDTQYF	TGTGCCAGCAGCCCGACTAGCGGGAGCACAGATACGCAGTATTTT
-	TRBV12-3/TRBV12-4	TRBJ2-2	-	CASSFQGYNTGELFF	TGTGCCAGCAGTTTTCAGGGTTACAACACCGGGGAGCTGTTTTTT
few	TRBV20-1	TRBJ2-5	TRBD1	CSASLDRVGHF	TGCAGTGCTTCCTTGGACAGGGTGGGGCACTTC
-	TRBV7-2	TRBJ2-5	TRBD1	CASSSPRTGEETQYF	TGTGCCAGCAGCTCTCCACGGACAGGAGAAGAGACCCAGTACTTC
few	TRBV7-9	TRBJ1-1	-	CASSSTIDMSGANTEAFF	TGTGCCAGCAGCTCAACAATCGACATGTCGGGGGCGAACACTGAAGCTTTCTTT
-	TRBV27	TRBJ1-1	-	CASSLHLVEAFF	TGTGCCAGCAGTTTACACCTAGTTGAAGCTTTCTTT
-	TRBV7-2	TRBJ1-1	TRBD1	CASRDAVGQGVSTEAFF	TGTGCCAGCAGGGACGCCGTCGGACAGGGGGTCTCTACTGAAGCTTTCTTT
few	TRBV18	TRBJ1-5	-	CASSPPVQGNQPQHF	TGTGCCAGCTCACCACCGGTTCAGGGGAATCAGCCCCAGCATTTT
few	TRBV7-3	TRBJ2-1	TRBD2	CASSPLPGLAGEGNEQFF	TGTGCCAGCAGCCCTCTCCCGGGACTAGCGGGAGAGGGCAATGAGCAGTTCTTC
-	TRBV5-1	TRBJ2-7	TRBD1	CASRPDRGVVRPYEQYF	TGCGCCAGCCGACCCGACAGGGGCGTGGTGAGGCCCTACGAGCAGTACTTC
few	TRBV27	TRBJ1-2	TRBD1	CASSSLTGNYGYTF	TGTGCCAGCAGTTCCCTGACAGGGAACTATGGCTACACCTTC
many	TRBV5-1	TRBJ2-7	TRBD2	CASKPGLAASYEQYF	TGCGCCAGCAAACCGGGACTAGCAGCCTCCTACGAGCAGTACTTC
many	TRBV3-1	TRBJ1-1	TRBD1	CASSLRQGDSEAFF	TGTGCCAGCAGCCTGAGACAGGGGGATTCTGAAGCTTTCTTT
-	TRBV6-6	TRBJ2-7	TRBD1	CASSYSAIGTGYEQYF	TGTGCCAGCAGTTACTCGGCGATCGGGACAGGCTACGAGCAGTACTTC
many	TRBV6-5	TRBJ1-3	-	CASSYLPQGTGNTIYF	TGTGCCAGCAGTTATCTTCCACAGGGAACTGGAAACACCATATATTTT
many	TRBV3-1	TRBJ2-7	-	CASSQSIRDPPYEQYF	TGTGCCAGCAGCCAATCGATCCGGGACCCCCCCTACGAGCAGTACTTC
few	TRBV28	TRBJ2-7	-	CASSLGGARATYERYF	TGTGCCAGCAGTTTGGGGGGCGCTAGGGCGACCTACGAGCGGTACTTC
few	TRBV4-1	TRBJ1-6	-	CASSRLLSSYNSPLHF	TGCGCCAGCAGCCGACTCTTGAGCTCCTATAATTCACCCCTCCACTTT
many	TRBV12-3/TRBV12-4	TRBJ1-2	-	CASSLESNYGYTF	TGTGCCAGCAGTTTAGAGTCCAACTATGGCTACACCTTC
few	TRBV11-2	TRBJ2-1	TRBD1	CASKRQGEHNEQFF	TGTGCCAGCAAACGACAGGGAGAGCACAATGAGCAGTTCTTC
many	TRBV30	TRBJ1-2	-	CAWSIVPRRGYTF	TGTGCCTGGAGTATAGTCCCTCGGAGGGGCTACACCTTC
-	TRBV4-2	TRBJ2-7	TRBD2	CASSQEPGLVYEQYF	TGTGCCAGCAGCCAAGAGCCAGGACTAGTCTACGAGCAGTACTTC
few	TRBV13	TRBJ1-1	TRBD1	CASSPTGQGKKNTEAFF	TGTGCCAGCAGCCCTACGGGACAGGGGAAAAAGAACACTGAAGCTTTCTTT
many	TRBV6-2/TRBV6-3	TRBJ2-7	TRBD2	CATLADRLAAEQYF	TGTGCCACCTTAGCCGACAGACTAGCGGCCGAGCAGTACTTC
-	TRBV6-1	TRBJ1-1	TRBD1	CASEGGAGNTEAFF	TGTGCCAGCGAAGGGGGCGCCGGGAACACTGAAGCTTTCTTT
-	TRBV5-1	TRBJ2-3	TRBD2	CASSRLTSGSVADTQYF	TGCGCCAGCAGCCGACTGACTAGCGGGAGCGTTGCAGATACGCAGTATTTT
many	TRBV28	TRBJ2-2	-	CASSLLILGAQNTGELFF	TGTGCCAGCAGTTTATTAATTTTGGGGGCGCAGAACACCGGGGAGCTGTTTTTT
-	TRBV10-3	TRBJ2-3	-	CAISDNRATDTQYF	TGTGCCATCAGTGATAACAGGGCAACAGATACGCAGTATTTT
many	TRBV6-2/TRBV6-3	TRBJ2-3	TRBD2	CASSYPEFGSGSYGDTQYF	TGTGCCAGCAGTTACCCTGAGTTTGGAAGCGGGAGTTATGGAGATACGCAGTATTTT
few	TRBV20-1	TRBJ2-7	-	CSAENAGRYEQYF	TGCAGTGCTGAGAACGCAGGGAGGTACGAGCAGTACTTC
-	TRBV3-1	TRBJ2-5	-	CASSSPPGPGETQYF	TGTGCCAGCAGCTCACCACCGGGCCCCGGAGAGACCCAGTACTTC
few	TRBV9	TRBJ2-3	-	CASSKVGRATQGTQYF	TGTGCCAGCAGCAAGGTCGGCAGGGCCACCCAAGGTACGCAGTATTTT
many	TRBV12-3/TRBV12-4	TRBJ1-5	TRBD1	CASTPTLGGDSQPQHF	TGTGCCAGCACCCCAACGCTAGGAGGGGACAGTCAGCCCCAGCATTTT
many	TRBV18	TRBJ1-1	-	CASSGQVNTEAFF	TGTGCCAGCTCGGGGCAGGTAAACACTGAAGCTTTCTTT
-	TRBV27	TRBJ2-1	-	CASSSRGGTPVNEQFF	TGTGCCAGCAGTTCCCGAGGAGGTACCCCTGTCAATGAGCAGTTCTTC
-	TRBV6-1	TRBJ1-5	-	CASSIGGDLMEPQHF	TGTGCCAGCAGCATTGGGGGGGACTTAATGGAGCCCCAGCATTTT
few	TRBV6-2/TRBV6-3	TRBJ2-7	TRBD2	CASSYGGDYEQYF	TGTGCCAGCAGTTACGGGGGGGACTACGAGCAGTACTTC
-	TRBV19	TRBJ2-1	-	CASSGTSSSYNEQFF	TGTGCCAGTTCCGGGACTTCGAGCTCCTACAATGAGCAGTTCTTC
-	TRBV6-1	TRBJ2-3	TRBD2	CASSHGTSGSITDTQYF	TGTGCCAGCAGTCACGGGACTAGCGGGAGTATTACAGATACGCAGTATTTT